This TCR beta chain was identified in a study of CD8 T cells in ankylosing spondylitis. This clonotype was counted many times. Germline loops: CDR1 LGHDT, CDR2 YNNKEL (reference sequence). CDR3 length: 16 amino acids. Trimming took 0 bases from V and 5 from J; bases not matched to a gene: 7. TCRdb itself ran the 5' RACE reads through MiXCR, one entry per CDR3 protein. The table lists under 300,000 distinct CDR3 sequences, roughly 10% of them singletons. The sample taken for sequencing was blood, either unsorted or a sorted T cell fraction (not recorded which). This receptor was obtained from a male donor with ankylosing spondylitis or in good health (not recorded which). The chain employs TRBV3-1 and TRBJ2-7; TRBD2 aligns across 10 bases. The DNA of the CDR3 is TGTGCCAGCAGCCAAGATCGGCTAGCGGGAGCCGACGAGCAGTACTTC. Encoded protein: CASSQDRLAGADEQYF.